The 28 T cell receptor beta chains presented below share a single source sample, sequenced in a study of OX40 agonist ivuxolimab in advanced cancers. Profiling relied on immunoSEQ multiplex PCR, and the TCRdb table lists in-frame clones only, not all of them. The table has around 92,000 clones, approximately 84% seen once; the top ten hold less than 3%. The sequencing here drew on CD4+ or CD8+ T cells sorted from blood, taken in a trial of the OX40 agonist ivuxolimab. The receptor set was obtained from an adult with an advanced solid tumor such as melanoma, head and neck, liver or kidney cancer.

This clone was detected only once. The chain employs TRBV7-9 and TRBJ2-2, with 14 bases identical to TRBD2. The V segment lost 5 bases and the J segment 7 bases; nucleotides outside the gene matches: 9. Germline V gives CDR1 SEHNR, CDR2 FQNEAQ (reference sequence). This CDR3 region has 17 residues. This chain's CDR3 is CASSRTSGGSGIGELFF. In DNA, the CDR3 is TGTGCCAGCAGCCGGACTAGCGGGGGGAGCGGTATCGGGGAGCTGTTTTTT.

This clone was counted a single time. The chain couples TRBV6-1 to TRBJ1-5; possible D gene TRBD1, 5 bases. CDR3 length: 14 amino acids. Germline loops: CDR1 MNHNS, CDR2 SASEGT. Trimming took 4 bases from V and 4 from J, leaving 11 bases between them. CDR3 DNA sequence: TGTGCCAGCAGTGCTAGGGGTATTAATCAGCCCCAGCATTTT. Protein sequence: CASSARGINQPQHF.

Only a few counts were recorded for this clone. CDR3 bases: TGTGCCAGCAGCTTAACGGCGAGCCTCAATCAGCCCCAGCATTTT. Amino acids: CASSLTASLNQPQHF. This chain uses TRBV11-2 with TRBJ1-5; no reliable D call. V lost 2 bases and J lost 3, with 11 bases in between. This CDR3 spans 15 amino acids. Germline V gene sequence: CDR1 SGHAT, CDR2 FQNNGV.

This chain links TRBV4-1 with TRBJ2-5; D ambiguous. The germline V and J ends were trimmed by 4 bases and 5 bases, with 11 bases remaining between them. Per germline, CDR1 MGHRA and CDR2 YSYEKL. The CDR3 has 13 amino acids. The CDR3 DNA reads TGCGCCAGCAGCCTCCTGCGGCGGGAGACCCAGTACTTC. It yields the protein CASSLLRRETQYF.

The V and J genes are TRBV7-7 and TRBJ2-5; 12 bases align to TRBD2. V gave up 5 bases and J gave up 1 base; unmatched junction bases: 8. Germline lookup yields CDR1 SSHAT and CDR2 FNYEAQ (reference sequence). The CDR3 is 17 amino acids. CDR3 in amino acids: CASSREASGGAQETQYF. CDR3 nucleotide sequence: TGTGCCAGCAGCCGAGAGGCTAGCGGGGGGGCCCAAGAGACCCAGTACTTC.

The chain has TRBV6-5 and TRBJ1-6, with unresolved D. The V end lost 7 bases, the J end lost 7 bases, and 11 bases lay between the germline ends. Germline values: CDR1 MNHEY, CDR2 SVGAGI. CDR3 length equals 13 residues. As DNA, the CDR3 is TGTGCCAGCACCCAAAAGATGAATTCACCCCTCCACTTT. This sequence encodes CASTQKMNSPLHF.

The chain joins TRBV28 to TRBJ1-4; D unclear. CDR3 length: 14 amino acids. Trimming shortened V by 3 bases and J by 3 bases, and 8 bases separated the two germline ends. The germline CDR1 and CDR2 sequences are MDHEN and SYDVKM. In DNA, the CDR3 is TGTGCCAGCAGTTTTCGGGTTCCTAATGAAAAACTGTTTTTT. Amino acid sequence: CASSFRVPNEKLFF.

The chain joins TRBV7-3 to TRBJ2-1, with 8 bases lining up with TRBD1. This CDR3 has 13 amino acids. J was trimmed by 9 bases and V by 2 bases; bases with no gene match: 3. Germline CDR1 and CDR2: SGHTA and FQGTGA. CDR3 sequence (DNA): TGTGCCAGCAGCTTAGGGACAGGAATTGAGCAGTTCTTC. Amino acids: CASSLGTGIEQFF.

The rearrangement uses TRBV30 and TRBJ2-2, with D perhaps given as TRBD1 or TRBD2 (5 bases each). Germline V CDR1 and CDR2: GTSNPN, SVGIG (reference sequence). The CDR3 runs to 13 residues. This CDR3 reads CAWGKRNTGELFF. CDR3 coding DNA: TGTGCTTGGGGGAAACGGAACACCGGGGAGCTGTTTTTT.

To note about this clone: The junction and the germline gene differ at one end; a read error may be behind it. The chain links TRBV27 to TRBJ1-3; D gene unclear. CDR1 and CDR2 (germline): MNHEY, SMNVEV (reference sequence). The CDR3 is 15 residues long. The CDR3 is CASSLSNPAGNTIYF. The CDR3, as DNA: TGTGCCAGCAGCTTATCGAATCCGGCTGGAAACACCATATATTTT.

This sequence joins TRBV6-5 and TRBJ2-2; a possible D gene is TRBD1 (6 bases). This CDR3 is built from 14 residues. Germline loops: CDR1 MNHEY, CDR2 SVGAGI. V dropped 6 bases and J dropped 4 bases, with 12 bases sitting between them. CDR3 protein: CASSRTVTTGELFF. Here the CDR3 DNA reads TGTGCCAGCAGCAGGACAGTCACCACCGGGGAGCTGTTTTTT.

The gene calls are TRBV6-5 and TRBJ2-2, with a tentative D call TRBD2 (6 bases). Between the trimmed V and J ends, which lost 8 bases and 1 base, there was a span of 11 bases. CDR3 length: 14 amino acids. Germline V gene data show CDR1 as MNHEY and CDR2 as SVGAGI. CDR3 DNA: TGTGCCAGCTGGCCAGCGGGGAACACCGGGGAGCTGTTTTTT. Its translation is CASWPAGNTGELFF.

The V and J genes are TRBV7-3 and TRBJ2-3, with no clear D. The germline V and J ends were trimmed by 1 base and 0 bases, with 11 bases remaining between them. CDR1 is SGHTA and CDR2 is FQGTGA in the germline V gene. This CDR3 has 16 amino acids. For the CDR3, the DNA is TGTGCCAGCAGCTTAAAGGGCGGTTCTAGCACAGATACGCAGTATTTT. The encoded protein is CASSLKGGSSTDTQYF. Filled out from reference TRBV7-3 and TRBJ2-3, the complete variable domain reads GAGVSQTPSNKVTEKGKYVELRCDPISGHTALYWYRQSLGQGPEFLIYFQGTGAADDSGLPNDRFFAVRPEGSVSTLKIQRTERGDSAVYLCASSLKGGSSTDTQYFGPGTRLTVL.

The V call is TRBV19, the J call TRBJ1-5; 11 bases are a match to TRBD1. The ends lost 3 bases at V and 4 bases at J; junction bases unmatched: 14. Germline CDR1 is LNHDA and CDR2 is SQIVND (reference sequence). CDR3 size: 19 residues. CDR3 DNA sequence: TGTGCCAGTAGTATCCACGGGACAGGGGGAAATACGGAAAATCAGCCCCAGCATTTT. It specifies CASSIHGTGGNTENQPQHF.

Worth noting for this clone: One end of the junction fails to match germline, which may point to a read error. The V and J genes are TRBV27 and TRBJ1-2, with 9 bases lining up with TRBD1. CDR1 and CDR2 from the germline V gene are MNHEY and SMNVEV (reference sequence). This CDR3 spans 17 amino acids. Written as DNA, the CDR3 is TGTGCCAGCAGTTTTTACCCGGGACAGGGAGCAAACTCTGGCTACACCTTC. Translation: CASSFYPGQGANSGYTF.

This chain uses TRBV28 with TRBJ2-3; 7 nucleotides line up with TRBD1. J lost 2 bases, V lost 4 bases, and 3 bases had no gene match. Germline V CDR1 and CDR2: MDHEN, SYDVKM. This CDR3 spans 14 amino acids. In nucleotides, the CDR3 is TGTGCCAGCAGTTACACAGGGGACACAGATACGCAGTATTTT. It specifies CASSYTGDTDTQYF.

CDR3 region: CASSTGAVQPQHF. Written as DNA, the CDR3 is TGTGCCAGCAGTACAGGGGCGGTCCAGCCCCAGCATTTT. The chain carries TRBV5-4 and TRBJ1-5; 7 positions match TRBD1. There are 13 residues in the CDR3. The V gene's germline CDR1 is SGHNT and CDR2 YYREEE (reference sequence). V shed 5 bases and J 7 bases; nucleotides not matched to a gene: 6.

V gene TRBV30 combines with J gene TRBJ1-2; 8 bases agree with TRBD1. The CDR3 runs 12 residues. With 7 bases clipped from V and 4 bases from J, the junction kept 5 bases outside the gene matches. CDR1 and CDR2 (germline): GTSNPN, SVGIG (reference sequence). The CDR3 nucleotides read TGTGCCTCCCCCACAGGGGGCTATGGCTACACCTTC. It codes for CASPTGGYGYTF. Looking up the rest from reference TRBV30 and TRBJ1-2 gives the full variable domain: SQTIHQWPATLVQPVGSPLSLECTVEGTSNPNLYWYRQAAGRGLQLLFYSVGIGQISSEVPQNLSASRPQDRQFILSSKKLLLSDSGFYLCASPTGGYGYTFGSGTRLTVV.

The V gene is TRBV6-1, the J gene TRBJ1-2; D not certain. CDR3 length: 10 residues. CDR1 is MNHNS, CDR2 SASEGT, per germline. The ends were cut back, 10 bases at V and 6 bases at J, with 9 bases in the middle. In DNA form, the CDR3 reads TGTGCCACGTACACTGATGGCTACACCTTC. Its protein is CATYTDGYTF.

The V gene is TRBV5-6, the J gene TRBJ2-5; the D gene is possibly TRBD2 (6 bases). In germline, CDR1 is SGHDT, CDR2 YYEEEE. CDR3 length: 15 residues. Trimming pared 1 base from V and 4 bases from J, leaving 14 bases between. The CDR3 region has the DNA TGTGCCAGCAGCTTGTACTCCTTGGAGGGAGAGACCCAGTACTTC. Protein product: CASSLYSLEGETQYF.

The V and J genes are TRBV19 and TRBJ2-1; 9 positions agree with TRBD2. The V segment lost 3 bases and the J segment 11 bases; nucleotides outside the gene matches: 2. Germline V lookup: CDR1 LNHDA, CDR2 SQIVND (reference sequence). This CDR3 comprises 12 residues. The CDR3 reads CASSISGGQQFF. The DNA of the CDR3 is TGTGCCAGTAGTATCAGCGGGGGGCAGCAGTTCTTC. Full variable domain (remainder filled in from reference TRBV19 and TRBJ2-1): DGGITQSPKYLFRKEGQNVTLSCEQNLNHDAMYWYRQDPGQGLRLIYYSQIVNDFQKGDIAEGYSVSREKKESFPLTVTSAQKNPTAFYLCASSISGGQQFFGPGTRLTVL.

CDR3 nucleotides: TGTGCCAGCAGTCTAGACAGGTTCTCTGGAAACACCATATATTTT. Encoded protein: CASSLDRFSGNTIYF. J is TRBJ1-3 and V is TRBV5-4; weak D call: TRBD1 (6 bases). The CDR3 consists of 15 residues. Germline CDR1 reads SGHNT; CDR2 reads YYREEE (reference sequence). The ends were cut back, 5 bases at V and 0 bases at J, with 12 bases in the middle.

The chain has TRBV11-1 and TRBJ2-3; weak D call: TRBD2 (7 bases). Trimming left V 3 bases short and J 0 bases short, with 13 bases between. CDR3 length equals 16 residues. Looked up from germline, CDR1 is SGHAT and CDR2 is FQDESV (reference sequence). The CDR3: CASSLGGGTSTDTQYF. The DNA of the CDR3 is TGTGCCAGCAGCTTGGGAGGGGGGACTAGCACAGATACGCAGTATTTT. Combining the CDR3 with reference TRBV11-1 and TRBJ2-3 gives the whole variable domain EAEVAQSPRYKITEKSQAVAFWCDPISGHATLYWYRQILGQGPELLVQFQDESVVDDSQLPKDRFSAERLKGVDSTLKIQPAELGDSAMYLCASSLGGGTSTDTQYFGPGTRLTVL.

DNA of the CDR3: TGTGCCAGCAGTCAAACAATGAACACTGAAGCTTTCTTT. Translation: CASSQTMNTEAFF. V usage is TRBV7-2 and J usage is TRBJ1-1; D is undetermined. The CDR3 covers 13 residues. Germline V gene lookup returns CDR1 SGHTA and CDR2 FQGNSA. The V end lost 6 bases, the J end lost 0 bases, and 8 bases lay between the germline ends.

The chain couples TRBV18 to TRBJ1-5, with 9 bases that match TRBD1. Germline trimming cut 6 bases from V and 6 bases from J; bases unmatched to any gene: 12. CDR1 and CDR2 from the germline V gene are KGHSH and LQKENI. This CDR3 region has 16 residues. The chain's CDR3 is CASSLQGADLGQPQHF. The DNA of the CDR3 is TGTGCCAGCTCGCTACAGGGGGCTGATTTAGGTCAGCCCCAGCATTTT. Full variable domain (rest looked up from reference TRBV18 and TRBJ1-5): NAGVMQNPRHLVRRRGQEARLRCSPMKGHSHVYWYRQLPEEGLKFMVYLQKENIIDESGMPKERFSAEFPKEGPSILRIQQVVRGDSAAYFCASSLQGADLGQPQHFGDGTRLSIL.

This rearrangement joins TRBV30 to TRBJ1-3, with a possible D match to TRBD1 (6 bases). Germline V gene data show CDR1 as GTSNPN and CDR2 as SVGIG (reference sequence). Deletions cut 3 bases from V and 4 bases from J, with 10 bases between. The CDR3 totals 13 residues. The CDR3 is CAWRIDRGNTIYF. CDR3 DNA: TGTGCCTGGAGGATAGACAGGGGAAACACCATATATTTT.

The chain carries TRBV30 and TRBJ2-1; no definite D call. Trimming pared 4 bases from V and 8 bases from J, leaving 12 bases between. Germline V lookup: CDR1 GTSNPN, CDR2 SVGIG (reference sequence). The CDR3 is 12 amino acids. CDR3 sequence (DNA): TGTGCCTGGACCCCGTCCCGGGATGAGCAGTTCTTC. Protein sequence: CAWTPSRDEQFF.

The CDR3 region is CAISESGGRGAEAFF. CDR3 nucleotides: TGTGCCATCAGTGAGTCGGGGGGGCGCGGGGCTGAAGCTTTCTTT. The genes are TRBV10-3 and TRBJ1-1, with a weak D call TRBD1 (6 bases). Trimming took off 0 bases at V and 6 bases at J, with 14 bases between the two ends. Germline V gene data show CDR1 as ENHRY and CDR2 as SYGVKD. CDR3 length: 15 residues.